This T cell receptor beta chain was retrieved from a study of shared clonotypes between healthy human individuals. Libraries were prepared by immunoSEQ multiplex PCR; TCRdb keeps only in-frame clonotypes and omits some of them. The profile covers millions of clones, with more than 90% appearing a single time and more than 0.12% taken by the ten largest. Trimming at V came to 5 bases and at J to 5 bases, leaving 14 bases not matched to a gene. The CDR3 contains 16 residues. Germline V gene sequence: CDR1 KGHSH, CDR2 LQKENI. The specimen was naive CD4+ T cells sorted from blood. Subset in this sample: CD45RA+ positively selected. This chain links TRBV18 with TRBJ2-5, with 7 bases aligning to TRBD1. The clonotype comes from a man aged 18 to 30 in good health. The CDR3 DNA follows: TGTGCCAGCTCAGATCGGAGACAGGGAATGGGTGAGACCCAGTACTTC. Its protein product is CASSDRRQGMGETQYF.